These 15 T cell receptor beta chains share one sample of origin, sequenced in a study of molecular identifiers for immune sequencing clone quantification. One entry per CDR3 protein, called by TCRdb with MiXCR from the PCR reads. The sample holds under 800,000 distinct CDR3 sequences; over 25% are singletons and the top ten take about 0.78%. Sequenced: naive CD8+ T cells from blood, with Jurkat cell RNA spiked in. Subset: FACS-sorted CD8+CD4-CCR7+CD45RA+ naive T cells. The source of these receptors is a human donor in good health. Some libraries in this study had Jurkat cell RNA spiked in.

This clonotype was seen a handful of times. The chain links TRBV7-7 to TRBJ1-2; D might be TRBD1 (5 bases). The CDR3 contains 12 residues. CDR1 is SSHAT, CDR2 FNYEAQ, per germline (reference sequence). The CDR3 DNA reads as TGTGCTAACTCGACAGAGAACTATGGCTACACCTTC. This encodes CANSTENYGYTF.

J is TRBJ1-5 and V is TRBV28; D might be TRBD1 (5 bases). The CDR3 consists of 18 residues. In germline, CDR1 is MDHEN, CDR2 SYDVKM. V was clipped by 2 bases and J by 2 bases, with 19 bases between them. CDR3 DNA: TGTGCCAGCAGTTTAAGAGTGGTTCAATGGGGGGGCAATCAGCCCCAGCATTTT. Its translation: CASSLRVVQWGGNQPQHF.

The sample holds many counts of this clonotype. The chain carries TRBV18 and TRBJ2-6; D possibly corresponds to TRBD1 (5 bases). Germline loops: CDR1 KGHSH, CDR2 LQKENI. Trimming removed 6 bases at V and 0 bases at J, with 9 bases between. This CDR3 is 15 amino acids long. The CDR3 sequence: CASSRDSSGANVLTF. The CDR3 region has the DNA TGTGCCAGCTCCCGTGACAGCTCTGGGGCCAACGTCCTGACTTTC. The whole variable domain, filled in from reference TRBV18 and TRBJ2-6, reads NAGVMQNPRHLVRRRGQEARLRCSPMKGHSHVYWYRQLPEEGLKFMVYLQKENIIDESGMPKERFSAEFPKEGPSILRIQQVVRGDSAAYFCASSRDSSGANVLTFGAGSRLTVL.

This clonotype has more than one count but fewer than ten. The chain carries TRBV3-1 and TRBJ2-1; TRBD2 agrees at 11 bases. This CDR3 is built from 16 residues. The ends lost 2 bases at V and 4 bases at J; junction bases unmatched: 4. The germline gives CDR1 LGHDT, CDR2 YNNKEL (reference sequence). The CDR3 reads CASSQLAGGNYNEQFF. CDR3 nucleotides: TGTGCCAGCAGCCAACTAGCGGGGGGTAATTACAATGAGCAGTTCTTC.

A few counts support this clonotype. The chain links TRBV3-1 to TRBJ1-5; 8 bases fit TRBD1. Germline assignment: CDR1 LGHDT and CDR2 YNNKEL (reference sequence). This CDR3 is built from 15 residues. J lost 4 bases, V lost 0 bases, and 2 bases had no gene match. As DNA, the CDR3 is TGTGCCAGCAGCCAAGATTGGACAGGGAATCAGCCCCAGCATTTT. Translating it yields CASSQDWTGNQPQHF. Drawing the rest from reference TRBV3-1 and TRBJ1-5, the complete variable domain is DTAVSQTPKYLVTQMGNDKSIKCEQNLGHDTMYWYKQDSKKFLKIMFSYNNKELIINETVPNRFSPKSPDKAHLNLHINSLELGDSAVYFCASSQDWTGNQPQHFGDGTRLSIL.

The rearrangement uses TRBV9 and TRBJ2-7; TRBD1 matches 9 bases. This CDR3 spans 13 amino acids. Losses at the gene ends were 0 bases for V and 12 bases for J; bases not matched to a gene: 7. The germline V gene has CDR1 SGDLS and CDR2 YYNGEE. This chain's CDR3 is CASSVATGDRVYF. Written as DNA, the CDR3 is TGTGCCAGCAGCGTAGCTACTGGGGACAGGGTGTACTTC.

CDR3 sequence reads: CASRSDRYLISNGMNTEAFF. The CDR3 DNA follows: TGTGCCAGCCGATCTGATCGCTACCTCATATCGAACGGTATGAACACTGAAGCTTTCTTT. This chain joins TRBV7-2 and TRBJ1-1; D unclear. Per the germline V gene, CDR1 is SGHTA and CDR2 is FQGNSA. V was cut by 8 bases and J by 0 bases, with 31 bases left in between. The CDR3 totals 20 residues. The full variable domain, in which reference TRBV7-2 and TRBJ1-1 provide the parts outside the CDR3, is GAGVSQSPSNKVTEKGKDVELRCDPISGHTALYWYRQSLGQGLEFLIYFQGNSAPDKSGLPSDRFSAERTGGSVSTLTIQRTQQEDSAVYLCASRSDRYLISNGMNTEAFFGQGTRLTVV.

In DNA form, the CDR3 reads TGCGCCAGCAGCCAATGGCAGGGGGGAGAATCTGATACGCAGTATTTT. Its protein product is CASSQWQGGESDTQYF. The rearrangement links TRBV4-1 to TRBJ2-3; weak D call: TRBD1 (7 bases). CDR3 size: 16 residues. The V end was cut by 2 bases, the J end by 6 bases, with 18 bases between. In germline, CDR1 is MGHRA, CDR2 YSYEKL.

This clonotype was seen at least ten times. The V and J genes are TRBV6-4 and TRBJ2-2, with D possibly TRBD2 on 6 matching bases. The CDR3 runs to 13 residues. Trimming took 3 bases from V and 6 from J, leaving 8 bases between them. Looked up from germline, CDR1 is MRHNA and CDR2 is SNTAGT. In DNA form, the CDR3 reads TGTGCCAGCAGTGATGGGGAGGCCGGGGAGCTGTTTTTT. As protein: CASSDGEAGELFF.

This clonotype was observed a few times. The chain employs TRBV5-1 and TRBJ1-5, with D perhaps matching TRBD1 (6 bases). This CDR3 has 15 residues. Deletions cut 4 bases from V and 7 bases from J, with 18 bases between. CDR1 and CDR2 (germline): SGHRS, YFSETQ. This CDR3 reads CASSVSGVINQPQHF. The CDR3 coding sequence is TGCGCCAGCAGCGTCTCAGGGGTTATAAACCAGCCCCAGCATTTT. Looking up the rest from reference TRBV5-1 and TRBJ1-5 gives the full variable domain: KAGVTQTPRYLIKTRGQQVTLSCSPISGHRSVSWYQQTPGQGLQFLFEYFSETQRNKGNFPGRFSGRQFSNSRSEMNVSTLELGDSALYLCASSVSGVINQPQHFGDGTRLSIL.

This clonotype was counted between two and nine times. The chain links TRBV30 to TRBJ2-1; 8 bases line up with TRBD1. The CDR3 covers 14 residues. Germline CDR1 GTSNPN, CDR2 SVGIG (reference sequence). V lost 2 bases to trimming and J lost 8 bases; unmatched junction nucleotides: 8. Here the CDR3 reads CAWSFGQGGHEQFF. The CDR3 DNA reads TGTGCCTGGAGTTTTGGACAGGGTGGTCATGAGCAGTTCTTC.

A note on this clonotype: The junction differs from germline at one of its ends, possibly a read error. The chain joins TRBV20-1 to TRBJ2-3, with 7 positions matching TRBD1. The CDR3 sequence is 15 residues long. From germline, CDR1 is DFQATT and CDR2 SNEGSKA (reference sequence). This CDR3 reads CSAGDLTGWSDTQYF. DNA of the CDR3: TGCAGTGCTGGAGATCTGACAGGGTGGTCAGATACGCAGTATTTT.

This clonotype was counted a few times. V gene TRBV7-2 combines with J gene TRBJ2-7; perhaps TRBD2 as D (5 bases). The CDR3 extends over 13 amino acids. Germline CDR1 and CDR2: SGHTA and FQGNSA. The ends were cut back, 3 bases at V and 6 bases at J, with 12 bases in the middle. DNA for the CDR3: TGTGCCAGCAGCTTGGGTTGGACTTTCGAGCAGTACTTC. It encodes CASSLGWTFEQYF.

A single count supports this clonotype. Given a much more abundant clone one base away, this may be a read error. V and J are TRBV7-8 and TRBJ2-7; D is unresolved. Deletions cut 2 bases from V and 8 bases from J, with 16 bases between. Per germline, CDR1 SGHVS and CDR2 FQNEAQ. The CDR3 length is 14 residues. The CDR3 DNA is TGTGCCAGCAGCTTACCCCCAGGCCCCGGCAAGCAGTACTTC. Amino acids: CASSLPPGPGKQYF.

This clonotype was seen a few times. The chain is built from TRBV28 and TRBJ2-1; D may be TRBD1 (6 bases). Trimming left V 6 bases short and J 1 base short, with 13 bases between. Germline CDR1 reads MDHEN; CDR2 reads SYDVKM. This CDR3 comprises 15 residues. CDR3 amino acids: CASSITGLSYNEQFF. The CDR3 bases are TGTGCCAGCAGCATAACAGGGTTGTCCTACAATGAGCAGTTCTTC.